The subject of this entry is one T cell receptor (beta chain). A few counts support this clone. The antigen it recognizes is unknown. The sample holds no much larger clone one base away, and base qualities are not on file. This sample was included in a study of blood T cell repertoires in COVID-19 (TCRdb year 2020). At the level of the whole study: Samples covering the acute and convalescent phases of COVID-19 were provided by collaborators in the United States, Italy and Spain. Nearly every sample came with metadata listing a de-identified subject ID, COVID-19 status, age in years and sex. The samples were drawn from the first 160 participants of the ongoing ImmuneRACE study and from under 1,500 subjects provided by 6 global collaborators. A freely available public database, intended as a resource for researchers studying the immune response to SARS-CoV-2, is where the repertoires were released. The prospective study material was composed of cDNA or gDNA derived from T cells, B-cell-depleted T cells, or PBMCs. Where available, HLA class I and class II types were taken from metadata supplied by the sample provider and were not determined by assay-based typing. The dataset comprised deeply sampled blood TCRbeta repertoires from subjects exposed to, actively infected with, or recovered from COVID-19.

On the study overall, not on this receptor specifically: The quantity of clinical and demographic metadata differed by source and by participant and was supplied without curation.

The immunoSEQ Assay, a bias-controlled multiplex PCR, was used to amplify TCRbeta CDR3 regions from genomic DNA. Per the original workflow: Nucleated cell counts per sample were estimated from amplification of reference gene primers within the assay. Sequence reads were collapsed and filtered to measure the absolute abundance of every unique TCRbeta CDR3 rearrangement. Productive Simpson clonality was computed per sample as the square root of Simpson's diversity index over productive rearrangements. TCRdb stores this immuneACCESS table with in-frame sequences only. Part of the clones is absent; in the studies checked, under half of the shortfall reflects unresolved V genes, and no reason is known for the rest. The V and J calls and clone size were taken over from that table, and D and trimming were inferred from the DNA. For this sample there are around 58,000 clones; roughly 80% appear just once. The top ten constitute approximately 5% of the sample.

Whole blood was collected in K2EDTA tubes by collaborating institutions according to the institutions' own protocols. For TCRbeta analysis, collaborator samples were shipped as frozen whole blood, as isolated PBMCs, or as DNA extracted from either sample type. Reading the germline V gene gives CDR1 SGHDN and CDR2 FVKESK. V is shortened by 4 bases, J by 8 bases, and the region joining them spans 20 bases. Spanning cysteine to phenylalanine, the CDR3 consists of 15 amino acids. Only CDR3 DNA is held: 45 bases, read in frame from base 1. This sequence uses TRBV14 and TRBJ1-2; the D gene is perhaps TRBD1, from 5 matching bases. The TCR sequence derives from a human donor in a cohort sampled during active COVID-19. Specimen: peripheral blood. The CDR3 amino acid sequence is: CASSPKVSGGEGYTF. The DNA is as follows: TGTGCCAGCAGCCCCAAGGTATCAGGAGGGGAAGGCTACACCTTC. Extended through the reference TRBV14 and TRBJ1-2 proteins, this CDR3 yields the full variable domain: EAGVTQFPSHSVIEKGQTVTLRCDPISGHDNLYWYRRVMGKEIKFLLHFVKESKQDESGMPNNRFLAERTGGTYSTLKVQPAELEDSGVYFCASSPKVSGGEGYTFGSGTRLTVV.